This T cell receptor beta chain is drawn from a study of early T cells in non-severe SARS-CoV-2 infection. This CDR3 spans 15 amino acids. V lost 0 bases to trimming and J lost 0 bases, with 7 bases between them. From germline, CDR1 is SGHRS and CDR2 YFSETQ. A single record per CDR3 protein comes from TCRdb applying MiXCR to the 5' RACE reads. Of 75,000 to 100,000 distinct CDR3 sequences detected, 16% appear once; the ten largest clones hold roughly 1.3%. The source material was whole blood. This TCR derives from an adult who was a healthcare worker with PCR-confirmed SARS-CoV-2 infection or an uninfected control (not recorded which). The chain has TRBV5-1 and TRBJ1-3; no reliable D call. In nucleotides, the CDR3 is TGCGCCAGCAGCTTGGCAGCCAGCTCTGGAAACACCATATATTTT. The encoded protein is CASSLAASSGNTIYF.